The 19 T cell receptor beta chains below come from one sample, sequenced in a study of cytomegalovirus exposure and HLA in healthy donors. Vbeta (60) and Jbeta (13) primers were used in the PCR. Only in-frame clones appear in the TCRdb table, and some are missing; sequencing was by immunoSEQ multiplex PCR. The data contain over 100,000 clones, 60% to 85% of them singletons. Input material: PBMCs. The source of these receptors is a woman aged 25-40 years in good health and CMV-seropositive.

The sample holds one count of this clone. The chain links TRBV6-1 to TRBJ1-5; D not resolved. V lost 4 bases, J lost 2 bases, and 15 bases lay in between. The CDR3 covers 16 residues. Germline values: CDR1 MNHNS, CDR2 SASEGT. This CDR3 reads CASSAHREGGNQPQHF. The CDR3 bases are TGTGCCAGCAGTGCGCACCGGGAGGGAGGCAATCAGCCCCAGCATTTT.

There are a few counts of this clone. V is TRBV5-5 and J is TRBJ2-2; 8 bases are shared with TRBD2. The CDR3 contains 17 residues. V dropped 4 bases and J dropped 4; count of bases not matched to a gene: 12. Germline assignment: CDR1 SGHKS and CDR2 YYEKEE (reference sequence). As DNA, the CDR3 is TGTGCCAGCAGCGAACTCAGACTAGCGAGGGGCACCGGGGAGCTGTTTTTT. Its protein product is CASSELRLARGTGELFF.

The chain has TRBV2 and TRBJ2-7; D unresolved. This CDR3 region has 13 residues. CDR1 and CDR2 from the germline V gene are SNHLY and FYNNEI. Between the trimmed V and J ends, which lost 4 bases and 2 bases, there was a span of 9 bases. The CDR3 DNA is TGTGCCAGCAGTGGAGGCGGCACCTACGAGCAGTACTTC. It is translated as CASSGGGTYEQYF.

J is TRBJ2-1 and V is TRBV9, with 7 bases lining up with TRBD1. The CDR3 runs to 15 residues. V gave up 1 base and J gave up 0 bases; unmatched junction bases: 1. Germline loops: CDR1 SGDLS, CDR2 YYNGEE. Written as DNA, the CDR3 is TGTGCCAGCAGCGTAAGGGGGCGCTCCTACAATGAGCAGTTCTTC. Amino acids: CASSVRGRSYNEQFF.

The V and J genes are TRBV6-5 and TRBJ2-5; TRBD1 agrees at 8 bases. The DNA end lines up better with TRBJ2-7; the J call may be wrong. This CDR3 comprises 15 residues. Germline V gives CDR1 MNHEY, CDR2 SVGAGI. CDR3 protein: CASSSTGGVKYEQYF. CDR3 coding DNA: TGTGCCAGCAGTTCCACAGGGGGAGTCAAATACGAGCAGTACTTC.

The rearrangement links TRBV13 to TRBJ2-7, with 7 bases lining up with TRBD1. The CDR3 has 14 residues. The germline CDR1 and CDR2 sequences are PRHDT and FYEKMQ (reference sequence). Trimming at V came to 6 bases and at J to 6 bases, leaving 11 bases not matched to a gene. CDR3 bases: TGTGCCAGCAGAGCATCCGGGACAGCACTCGAGCAGTACTTC. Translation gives CASRASGTALEQYF.

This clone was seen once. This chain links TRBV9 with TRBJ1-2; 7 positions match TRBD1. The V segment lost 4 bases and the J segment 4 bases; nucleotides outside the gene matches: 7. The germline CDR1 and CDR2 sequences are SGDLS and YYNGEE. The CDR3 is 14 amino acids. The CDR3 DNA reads TGTGCCAGCAGCCGTACAGGGGCACTCTATGGCTACACCTTC. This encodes CASSRTGALYGYTF. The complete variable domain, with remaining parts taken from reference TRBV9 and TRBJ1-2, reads DSGVTQTPKHLITATGQRVTLRCSPRSGDLSVYWYQQSLDQGLQFLIQYYNGEERAKGNILERFSAQQFPDLHSELNLSSLELGDSALYFCASSRTGALYGYTFGSGTRLTVV.

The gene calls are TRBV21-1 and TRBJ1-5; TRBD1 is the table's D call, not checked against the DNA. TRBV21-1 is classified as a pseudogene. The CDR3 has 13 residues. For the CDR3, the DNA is TGTGCCAGCAGGGACAGGGCAGGCCAGCCCCAGCATTTT. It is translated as CASRDRAGQPQHF.

This CDR3 reads CASSILRTGEKLFF. The CDR3 nucleotides are TGTGCCAGTAGTATACTCCGGACAGGTGAAAAACTGTTTTTT. The V and J genes are TRBV19 and TRBJ1-4; TRBD1 aligns across 7 bases. Per the germline V gene, CDR1 is LNHDA and CDR2 is SQIVND (reference sequence). There are 14 residues in the CDR3. With 2 bases clipped from V and 7 bases from J, the junction kept 4 bases outside the gene matches.

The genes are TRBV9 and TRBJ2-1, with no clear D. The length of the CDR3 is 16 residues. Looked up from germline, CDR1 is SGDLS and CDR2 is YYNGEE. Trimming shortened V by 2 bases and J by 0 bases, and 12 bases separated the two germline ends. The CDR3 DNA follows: TGTGCCAGCAGCGTGGGCCCTCTTCCCTCCTACAATGAGCAGTTCTTC. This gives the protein CASSVGPLPSYNEQFF. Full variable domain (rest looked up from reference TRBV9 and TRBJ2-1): DSGVTQTPKHLITATGQRVTLRCSPRSGDLSVYWYQQSLDQGLQFLIQYYNGEERAKGNILERFSAQQFPDLHSELNLSSLELGDSALYFCASSVGPLPSYNEQFFGPGTRLTVL.

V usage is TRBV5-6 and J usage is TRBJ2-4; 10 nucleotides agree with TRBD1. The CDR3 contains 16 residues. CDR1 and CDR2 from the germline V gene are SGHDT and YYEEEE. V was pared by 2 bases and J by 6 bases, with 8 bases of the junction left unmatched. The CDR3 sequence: CASSFDRGRLINIQYF. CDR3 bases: TGTGCCAGCAGCTTTGACAGGGGGCGCTTAATAAACATTCAGTACTTC.

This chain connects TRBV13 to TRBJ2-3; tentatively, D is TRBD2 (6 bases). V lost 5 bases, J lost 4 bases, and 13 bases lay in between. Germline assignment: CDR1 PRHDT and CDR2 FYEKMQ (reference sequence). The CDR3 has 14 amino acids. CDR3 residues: CASSPRGVADTQYF. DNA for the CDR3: TGTGCCAGCAGCCCCCGCGGGGTTGCAGATACGCAGTATTTT.

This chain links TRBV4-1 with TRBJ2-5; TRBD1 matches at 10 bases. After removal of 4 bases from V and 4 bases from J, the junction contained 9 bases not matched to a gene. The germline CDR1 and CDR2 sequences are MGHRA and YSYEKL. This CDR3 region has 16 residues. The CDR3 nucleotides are TGCGCCAGCAGCCTTTGGACAGGGGGTCTTGGAGAGACCCAGTACTTC. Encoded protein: CASSLWTGGLGETQYF.

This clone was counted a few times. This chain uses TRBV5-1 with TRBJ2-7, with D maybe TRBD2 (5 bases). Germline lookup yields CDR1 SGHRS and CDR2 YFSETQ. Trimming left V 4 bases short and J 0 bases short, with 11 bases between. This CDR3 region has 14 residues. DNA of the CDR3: TGCGCCAGCAGCCAGGATGGGAGCTCCTACGAGCAGTACTTC. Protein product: CASSQDGSSYEQYF. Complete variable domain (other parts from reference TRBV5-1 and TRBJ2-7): KAGVTQTPRYLIKTRGQQVTLSCSPISGHRSVSWYQQTPGQGLQFLFEYFSETQRNKGNFPGRFSGRQFSNSRSEMNVSTLELGDSALYLCASSQDGSSYEQYFGPGTRLTVT.

The CDR3 nucleotides are TGTGCCAGCAGTTTCCGTGCAGGGATGGCTTTCTTT. Encoded protein: CASSFRAGMAFF. This sequence joins TRBV28 and TRBJ1-1; D may be TRBD1 (5 bases). The CDR3 covers 12 residues. Germline-derived CDR1 and CDR2 are MDHEN and SYDVKM. Trimming took 3 bases from V and 11 from J, leaving 13 bases between them.

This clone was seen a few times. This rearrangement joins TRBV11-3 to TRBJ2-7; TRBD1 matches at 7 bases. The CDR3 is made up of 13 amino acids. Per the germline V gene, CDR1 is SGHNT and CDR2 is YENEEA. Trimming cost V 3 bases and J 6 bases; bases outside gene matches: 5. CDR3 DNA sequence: TGTGCCAGCAGCTTTACAGGGGTTGGCGAGCAGTACTTC. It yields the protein CASSFTGVGEQYF.

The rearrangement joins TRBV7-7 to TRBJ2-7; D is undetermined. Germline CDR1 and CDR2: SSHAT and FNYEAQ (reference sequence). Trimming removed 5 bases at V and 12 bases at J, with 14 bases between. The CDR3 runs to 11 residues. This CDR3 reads CASSPVSRWYF. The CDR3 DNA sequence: TGTGCCAGCAGCCCTGTCTCACGGTGGTACTTC.

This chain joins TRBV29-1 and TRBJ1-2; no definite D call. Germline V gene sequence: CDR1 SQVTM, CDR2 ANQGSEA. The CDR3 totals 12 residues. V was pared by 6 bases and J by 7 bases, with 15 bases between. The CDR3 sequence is CSVVDGVGGYTF. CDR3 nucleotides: TGCAGCGTGGTCGACGGGGTAGGTGGCTACACCTTC. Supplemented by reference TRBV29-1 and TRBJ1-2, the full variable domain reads SAVISQKPSRDICQRGTSLTIQCQVDSQVTMMFWYRQQPGQSLTLIATANQGSEATYESGFVIDKFPISRPNLTFSTLTVSNMSPEDSSIYLCSVVDGVGGYTFGSGTRLTVV.

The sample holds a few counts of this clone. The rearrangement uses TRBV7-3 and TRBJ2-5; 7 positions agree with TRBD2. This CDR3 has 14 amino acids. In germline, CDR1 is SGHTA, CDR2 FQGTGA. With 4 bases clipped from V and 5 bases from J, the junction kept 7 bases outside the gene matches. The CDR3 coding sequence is TGTGCCAGCAGCTCCCTGACTAGCCTCGAGACCCAGTACTTC. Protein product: CASSSLTSLETQYF.